Following are 32 T cell receptor beta chains from one sample sequenced in a study of T cell clonotyping in hematopoietic cell transplantation. The data were produced by immunoSEQ multiplex PCR, yet TCRdb's version contains in-frame clones alone and is incomplete. The sample carries some 30,000 clones, approximately 96% recorded once. The sequencing input was peripheral blood mononuclear cells. These receptors all stem from a man aged 50 or older in good health. Some clones in this sample may be carry-over from other donors' samples.

The chain uses TRBV12-5 and TRBJ1-2; D is perhaps TRBD1 (5 bases). CDR1 and CDR2 from the germline V gene are LGHNT and FRNRAP. Deletions cut 7 bases from V and 4 bases from J, with 13 bases between. The CDR3 has 13 amino acids. The CDR3 coding sequence is TGTGCTAGTGCCCCGGGGGGATTCTATGGCTACACCTTC. It yields the protein CASAPGGFYGYTF.

This rearrangement joins TRBV6-5 to TRBJ2-7; D unclear. There are 15 residues in the CDR3. Germline V gives CDR1 MNHEY, CDR2 SVGAGI. Trimming cost V 6 bases and J 0 bases, with 15 bases left between them. The CDR3 DNA follows: TGTGCCAGCAGGTACACCAGGACCTCCTCCTACGAGCAGTACTTC. Amino acids: CASRYTRTSSYEQYF.

The chain employs TRBV7-9 and TRBJ1-2; D remains unclear. V gave up 5 bases and J gave up 3 bases, with 16 bases separating them. This CDR3 region has 15 residues. The germline V gene encodes CDR1 SEHNR and CDR2 FQNEAQ (reference sequence). The CDR3 spells CASSGQTRLYYGYTF. For the CDR3, the DNA is TGTGCCAGCAGCGGCCAAACACGACTGTACTATGGCTACACCTTC.

The chain employs TRBV28 and TRBJ2-3; TRBD1 matches 11 bases. This CDR3 has 17 amino acids. The germline V gene encodes CDR1 MDHEN and CDR2 SYDVKM. V shed 6 bases and J 11 bases; nucleotides not matched to a gene: 19. The CDR3 DNA sequence: TGTGCCAGCAGATCCCCCCGCGGGACAGGGGGGTTGGGTGGGCAGTATTTT. Translating gives CASRSPRGTGGLGGQYF.

This sequence joins TRBV4-2 and TRBJ1-6, with D perhaps TRBD1 (5 bases). The CDR3 is 14 amino acids. Germline V lookup: CDR1 LGHNA, CDR2 YNFKEQ. V lost 3 bases, J lost 5 bases, and 8 bases lay in between. CDR3 in DNA: TGTGCCAGCAGCCAGGACACTAATAATTCACCCCTCCACTTT. Translated, it gives CASSQDTNNSPLHF.

The V and J genes are TRBV7-2 and TRBJ1-1; D possibly corresponds to TRBD1 (5 bases). Germline V gives CDR1 SGHTA, CDR2 FQGNSA. The CDR3 loop spans 15 amino acids. V was pared by 5 bases and J by 2 bases, with 15 bases between. CDR3 region: CASSRVPGRNTEAFF. In DNA form, the CDR3 reads TGTGCCAGCAGCAGAGTACCGGGACGAAACACTGAAGCTTTCTTT.

The chain recombines TRBV5-1 with TRBJ1-4; D perhaps matches TRBD1 (6 bases). V was pared by 5 bases and J by 7 bases, with 15 bases between. This CDR3 is 14 amino acids long. Germline CDR1 reads SGHRS; CDR2 reads YFSETQ. In DNA, the CDR3 is TGCGCCAGCAGACCCGGGGGGCCGGGTGAAAAACTGTTTTTT. This encodes CASRPGGPGEKLFF.

The V and J genes are TRBV9 and TRBJ2-7, with TRBD1 identical over 8 bases. Germline assignment: CDR1 SGDLS and CDR2 YYNGEE. V lost 4 bases, J lost 5 bases, and 8 bases stayed unmatched. The CDR3 loop spans 14 amino acids. CDR3 residues: CASSFGQGIDEQYF. In DNA form, the CDR3 reads TGTGCCAGCAGCTTCGGACAGGGCATCGACGAGCAGTACTTC.

The rearrangement joins TRBV7-3 to TRBJ2-7, with 9 bases aligning to TRBD2. V lost 0 bases and J lost 5; bases outside the gene matches: 8. This CDR3 is 16 amino acids long. The germline gives CDR1 SGHTA, CDR2 FQGTGA. Written as DNA, the CDR3 is TGTGCCAGCAGCTTAACATCTAGCGGGGTTAGTAACGAGCAGTACTTC. As protein: CASSLTSSGVSNEQYF.

V usage is TRBV18 and J usage is TRBJ1-1; D uncertain. Germline lookup yields CDR1 KGHSH and CDR2 LQKENI. The CDR3 sequence is 15 residues long. V was cut by 3 bases and J by 4 bases, with 15 bases left in between. The CDR3 sequence: CASSPRREGGTEAFF. The CDR3 bases are TGTGCCAGCTCACCGCGGAGGGAGGGAGGCACTGAAGCTTTCTTT.

This chain joins TRBV6-1 and TRBJ2-5, with 8 bases that match TRBD2. CDR3 length: 15 amino acids. With V trimmed by 2 bases and J by 4 bases, 6 bases remained unmatched. Germline V gene lookup returns CDR1 MNHNS and CDR2 SASEGT. The CDR3 reads CASSEPGLGSETQYF. The CDR3 DNA reads TGTGCCAGCAGTGAACCGGGACTAGGGTCAGAGACCCAGTACTTC.

V is TRBV6-4 and J is TRBJ2-3; D not resolved. The length of the CDR3 is 14 residues. The germline V and J ends were trimmed by 0 bases and 2 bases, with 6 bases remaining between them. Germline V gene sequence: CDR1 MRHNA, CDR2 SNTAGT. The CDR3 loop is CASSDSNPTDTQYF. The CDR3 nucleotides are TGTGCCAGCAGTGACTCGAATCCCACAGATACGCAGTATTTT.

The chain is built from TRBV7-9 and TRBJ2-7; no clear D gene. The CDR3 is 13 residues long. With 5 bases removed from V and 3 bases from J, the gap between germline ends came to 11 bases. Looked up from germline, CDR1 is SEHNR and CDR2 is FQNEAQ (reference sequence). The CDR3 DNA follows: TGTGCCAGCAGCCTCCCCTCCAGCTACGAGCAGTACTTC. Translating gives CASSLPSSYEQYF.

The J gene is TRBJ2-7, the V gene TRBV19, with 8 bases lining up with TRBD1. CDR1 and CDR2 from the germline V gene are LNHDA and SQIVND (reference sequence). V was pared by 6 bases and J by 5 bases, with 12 bases of the junction left unmatched. The CDR3 contains 15 residues. The CDR3 spells CASRDMGQAANEQYF. CDR3 bases: TGTGCCAGTAGAGACATGGGACAGGCGGCAAACGAGCAGTACTTC. The complete variable domain, with remaining parts taken from reference TRBV19 and TRBJ2-7, reads DGGITQSPKYLFRKEGQNVTLSCEQNLNHDAMYWYRQDPGQGLRLIYYSQIVNDFQKGDIAEGYSVSREKKESFPLTVTSAQKNPTAFYLCASRDMGQAANEQYFGPGTRLTVT.

V and J are TRBV7-6 and TRBJ1-5; D unclear. V lost 5 bases and J lost 3, with 14 bases in between. The CDR3 has 15 residues. Germline CDR1 is SGHVS and CDR2 is FNYEAQ. The CDR3 reads CASSADGENNQPQHF. The DNA of the CDR3 is TGTGCCAGCAGCGCTGATGGGGAGAACAATCAGCCCCAGCATTTT.

The rearrangement joins TRBV4-3 to TRBJ2-1; no definite D call. Germline V CDR1 and CDR2: LGHNA, YSLEER. The CDR3 loop spans 14 amino acids. With 1 base removed from V and 8 bases from J, the gap between germline ends came to 12 bases. The DNA of the CDR3 is TGCGCCAGCAGCCAAGTCTCCGGGTCCGATGAGCAGTTCTTC. Its translation: CASSQVSGSDEQFF.

This clone was observed once. The V and J genes are TRBV6-1 and TRBJ1-3; 9 bases line up with TRBD1. CDR3 length: 17 amino acids. V gave up 2 bases and J gave up 8 bases; unmatched junction bases: 13. The germline V gene has CDR1 MNHNS and CDR2 SASEGT. The CDR3 sequence: CASSERLGTGIVYTIYF. The CDR3 DNA reads TGTGCCAGCAGTGAAAGATTAGGGACAGGGATAGTATACACCATATATTTT.

The rearrangement links TRBV11-2 to TRBJ2-7, with D unclear. The CDR3 totals 15 residues. The V end was cut by 2 bases, the J end by 0 bases, with 11 bases between. Germline V gene sequence: CDR1 SGHAT, CDR2 FQNNGV. DNA of the CDR3: TGTGCCAGCAGCTTAACGGCAGATTCCTCCTACGAGCAGTACTTC. Its translation: CASSLTADSSYEQYF.

The rearrangement joins TRBV7-2 to TRBJ1-2, with D tentatively TRBD1 (6 bases). V lost 3 bases, J lost 4 bases, and 9 bases lay in between. Germline CDR1 reads SGHTA; CDR2 reads FQGNSA. The CDR3 is 13 amino acids. Written as DNA, the CDR3 is TGTGCCAGCAGCTTCGGGACAAGCTATGGCTACACCTTC. It translates to CASSFGTSYGYTF.

V is TRBV6-6 and J is TRBJ2-7; TRBD1 matches 7 bases. The germline V gene encodes CDR1 MNHNY and CDR2 SVGAGI (reference sequence). The CDR3 totals 16 residues. The junction had 9 bases not matched to a gene; V was cut back by 4 bases and J by 0 bases. CDR3 bases: TGTGCCAGCAGTTCCCCGACAGGGATAACCTCCTACGAGCAGTACTTC. It is translated as CASSSPTGITSYEQYF.

This chain uses TRBV5-1 with TRBJ2-2; possibly TRBD2 for D (5 bases). CDR3 length equals 14 residues. Germline CDR1 and CDR2: SGHRS and YFSETQ. V gave up 2 bases and J gave up 5 bases, with 10 bases separating them. The CDR3 loop is CASSFEGRTGELFF. Written as DNA, the CDR3 is TGCGCCAGCAGCTTCGAGGGCCGTACCGGGGAGCTGTTTTTT.

The V and J genes are TRBV28 and TRBJ1-6, with D perhaps matching TRBD1 (6 bases). This CDR3 region has 15 residues. Germline V CDR1 and CDR2: MDHEN, SYDVKM. V lost 10 bases and J 10 bases, leaving 23 bases between the germline ends. The CDR3 loop is CATLPGQTARSPLHF. In DNA, the CDR3 is TGTGCCACCCTTCCCGGACAGACTGCTAGATCACCCCTCCACTTT.

This clone was seen only a few times. The CDR3 is CASSSIPGQINEQYF. CDR3 nucleotides: TGTGCCAGCAGTTCTATCCCAGGACAGATCAACGAGCAGTACTTC. The J gene is TRBJ2-7, the V gene TRBV27; perhaps TRBD1 as D (6 bases). Germline lookup yields CDR1 MNHEY and CDR2 SMNVEV (reference sequence). V was clipped by 4 bases and J by 5 bases, with 18 bases between them. This CDR3 contains 15 residues.

The chain is built from TRBV7-2 and TRBJ1-1; possible D gene TRBD1, 6 bases. CDR1 is SGHTA, CDR2 FQGNSA, per germline. V was shortened by 5 bases and J by 0 bases, with 13 bases between the two germline ends. The CDR3 consists of 15 residues. The CDR3 is CASSAGSGVNTEAFF. DNA of the CDR3: TGTGCCAGCAGCGCTGGGTCAGGGGTGAACACTGAAGCTTTCTTT. The full variable domain, completed using reference TRBV7-2 and TRBJ1-1, is GAGVSQSPSNKVTEKGKDVELRCDPISGHTALYWYRQSLGQGLEFLIYFQGNSAPDKSGLPSDRFSAERTGGSVSTLTIQRTQQEDSAVYLCASSAGSGVNTEAFFGQGTRLTVV.

The chain couples TRBV4-2 to TRBJ2-5; D gene unclear. The V gene lost 1 base and the J gene lost 5 bases, with 8 bases spanning the gap. This CDR3 has 13 amino acids. The germline gives CDR1 LGHNA, CDR2 YNFKEQ. CDR3 loop: CASSQGPLETQYF. The CDR3, as DNA: TGTGCCAGCAGCCAAGGCCCTCTGGAGACCCAGTACTTC.

The V gene is TRBV10-3, the J gene TRBJ2-7; possibly TRBD2 for D (5 bases). CDR3 length: 14 residues. CDR1 is ENHRY and CDR2 is SYGVKD in the germline V gene. Between the trimmed V and J ends, which lost 8 bases and 2 bases, there was a span of 16 bases. CDR3 sequence (DNA): TGTGCCATCTCCAAAGGACTGAGCGCCTACGAGCAGTACTTC. It translates to CAISKGLSAYEQYF.

The sample holds one count of this clone. The J gene is TRBJ1-6, the V gene TRBV7-9; TRBD1 agrees at 10 bases. CDR3 length: 16 amino acids. The germline V gene encodes CDR1 SEHNR and CDR2 FQNEAQ (reference sequence). The trim removed 5 bases at V and 9 bases at J, leaving 10 bases unmatched. The DNA for the CDR3 is TGTGCCAGCAGCCGAAATAACCGGGACAGGGGTTCACCCCTCCACTTT. Its translation is CASSRNNRDRGSPLHF.

The chain recombines TRBV9 with TRBJ2-3; the D gene is possibly TRBD2 (6 bases). Trimming shortened V by 5 bases and J by 6 bases, and 16 bases separated the two germline ends. CDR3 length: 14 residues. Germline lookup yields CDR1 SGDLS and CDR2 YYNGEE. This CDR3 is CASSRLVLPDTQYF. In nucleotides, the CDR3 is TGTGCCAGCAGTCGACTAGTACTACCCGATACGCAGTATTTT.

This clone was counted a single time. The chain has TRBV27 and TRBJ2-3; tentative D call: TRBD1 (6 bases). Trimming removed 6 bases at V and 3 bases at J, with 13 bases between. CDR1 is MNHEY, CDR2 SMNVEV, per germline (reference sequence). The CDR3 runs to 14 residues. The CDR3 nucleotides read TGTGCCAGCAGATTGACCAGGGGAACAGATACGCAGTATTTT. Its translation: CASRLTRGTDTQYF.

The chain has TRBV27 and TRBJ2-2; TRBD1 matches 7 bases. Germline CDR1 is MNHEY and CDR2 is SMNVEV (reference sequence). The CDR3 is made up of 15 amino acids. V lost 10 bases, J lost 0 bases, and 8 bases stayed unmatched. In nucleotides, the CDR3 is TGTGCCACTGCACAGGGGAGTACGAACACCGGGGAGCTGTTTTTT. This translates into CATAQGSTNTGELFF.

DNA of the CDR3: TGCGCCAGCAGCCAATTGTTAACTAACTATGGCTACACCTTC. Translated, it gives CASSQLLTNYGYTF. The J gene is TRBJ1-2, the V gene TRBV4-3; D remains unclear. Germline V gene lookup returns CDR1 LGHNA and CDR2 YSLEER. The CDR3 contains 14 residues. The ends were cut back, 2 bases at V and 0 bases at J, with 7 bases in the middle.

This rearrangement joins TRBV5-1 to TRBJ1-3; 8 bases line up with TRBD1. CDR1 SGHRS and CDR2 YFSETQ come from the germline V gene. After removal of 4 bases from V and 1 base from J, the junction contained 7 bases not matched to a gene. CDR3 length: 16 residues. This chain's CDR3 is CASSDHTGGSGNTIYF. CDR3 coding DNA: TGCGCCAGCAGCGACCACACAGGGGGATCTGGAAACACCATATATTTT.